Following are 22 T cell receptor beta chains from one sample sequenced in a study of blood T cells in healthy people across ages. It was with a sample-barcoded 5' primer and a J-beta primer mix that a second PCR of about 7 to 12 cycles was run. TCRdb reanalysed the 5' RACE reads using MiXCR and keeps one entry per CDR3 protein. The top ten clones hold more than 6% of a sample with around 1.7 million distinct CDR3 sequences, 28% of them seen once. Sequenced material: blood. These receptors came from a woman in her thirties in good health.

The V gene is TRBV7-8, the J gene TRBJ2-5; a weak D match, TRBD1 (6 bases). Per the germline V gene, CDR1 is SGHVS and CDR2 is FQNEAQ. The length of the CDR3 is 13 residues. Trimming removed 7 bases at V and 13 bases at J, with 22 bases between. The DNA of the CDR3 is TGTGCCAGCACCCCTGGGGGCGCCCAAGTCGGGTACTTC. This translates into CASTPGGAQVGYF. The full variable domain, in which reference TRBV7-8 and TRBJ2-5 provide the parts outside the CDR3, is GAGVSQSPRYKVAKRGQDVALRCDPISGHVSLFWYQQALGQGPEFLTYFQNEAQLDKSGLPSDRFFAERPEGSVSTLKIQRTQQEDSAVYLCASTPGGAQVGYFGPGTRLLVL.

This chain joins TRBV20-1 and TRBJ2-1; TRBD2 matches at 10 bases. After removal of 0 bases from V and 10 bases from J, the junction contained 12 bases not matched to a gene. This CDR3 spans 16 amino acids. In germline, CDR1 is DFQATT, CDR2 SNEGSKA (reference sequence). The CDR3 sequence is CSARDQGGLAGEEQFF. In nucleotides, the CDR3 is TGCAGTGCTAGAGATCAGGGGGGGCTAGCGGGAGAGGAGCAGTTCTTC.

This clonotype was seen a few times. This clone may be a read error of a much larger clone one base away. The genes are TRBV11-2 and TRBJ2-3, with D possibly called TRBD1 or TRBD2 (5 bases each). With 2 bases removed from V and 4 bases from J, the gap between germline ends came to 10 bases. This CDR3 contains 14 residues. The V gene's germline CDR1 is SGHAT and CDR2 FQNNGV. The CDR3 here is CASSLQGGPDTQYF. DNA of the CDR3: TGTGCCAGCAGCTTACAGGGCGGGCCAGATACGCAGTATTTT.

This clonotype was observed many times. This chain connects TRBV7-2 to TRBJ2-1, with 14 bases that match TRBD2. The V gene's germline CDR1 is SGHTA and CDR2 FQGNSA. The CDR3 runs 16 residues. V trimming: 4 bases; J trimming: 7 bases; junction bases outside the gene matches: 6. CDR3 nucleotide sequence: TGTGCCAGCAGCTCGAGACTAGCGGGAGGGGCGAATGAGCAGTTCTTC. Translating it yields CASSSRLAGGANEQFF.

The chain links TRBV27 to TRBJ1-2; D perhaps matches TRBD1 (6 bases). The germline V gene encodes CDR1 MNHEY and CDR2 SMNVEV (reference sequence). The V end lost 3 bases, the J end lost 7 bases, and 15 bases lay between the germline ends. CDR3 length: 14 amino acids. CDR3 amino acids: CASSFGGGGVGYTF. CDR3 DNA sequence: TGTGCCAGCAGTTTTGGAGGGGGAGGGGTTGGCTACACCTTC.

The J gene is TRBJ2-7, the V gene TRBV18, with TRBD1 as a possible D gene (6 bases). CDR1 KGHSH and CDR2 LQKENI come from the germline V gene. This CDR3 comprises 14 residues. V dropped 5 bases and J dropped 3 bases, with 14 bases sitting between them. The CDR3 nucleotides read TGTGCCAGCTCAAACTCCCAGGGGATCTACGAGCAGTACTTC. It codes for CASSNSQGIYEQYF.

Here the CDR3 DNA reads TGTGCCAGCAGTTTATGGACAACTAATGAAAAACTGTTTTTT. Protein product: CASSLWTTNEKLFF. The rearrangement joins TRBV12-3 or TRBV12-4 to TRBJ1-4; D remains unclear. Trimming pared 2 bases from V and 0 bases from J, leaving 4 bases between. The CDR3 has 14 residues.

The chain recombines TRBV9 with TRBJ1-1; D is ambiguous. Germline V gene sequence: CDR1 SGDLS, CDR2 YYNGEE. The CDR3 has 17 amino acids. Trimming cost V 3 bases and J 0 bases, with 18 bases left between them. The CDR3 reads CASSASVGKPLNTEAFF. DNA for the CDR3: TGTGCCAGCAGCGCTTCTGTAGGGAAACCTCTGAACACTGAAGCTTTCTTT.

Of note for this clonotype: A much bigger clone sits one base away, suggesting this may be a read error. This rearrangement joins TRBV29-1 to TRBJ2-5, with no clear D. The better agreement between TRBJ2-7 and the DNA end casts doubt on the J call. CDR1 and CDR2 (germline): SQVTM, ANQGSEA. This CDR3 spans 13 amino acids. The CDR3 DNA follows: TGCAGCGTTGAAGTCGACGGTCTCCACGAGCAGTACTTC. It is translated as CSVEVDGLHEQYF.

This chain joins TRBV5-5 and TRBJ2-1; D not resolved. Trimming left V 5 bases short and J 6 bases short, with 18 bases between. This CDR3 is 15 amino acids long. Germline CDR1 and CDR2: SGHKS and YYEKEE (reference sequence). In nucleotides, the CDR3 is TGTGCCAGCAGTACGGTGGAGACTCTGGGCAATGAGCAGTTCTTC. The encoded protein is CASSTVETLGNEQFF.

Details on this clonotype: Germline and junction disagree at one end, which may indicate a read error. This sequence joins TRBV7-2 and TRBJ2-5; 13 positions match TRBD2. The length of the CDR3 is 14 residues. CDR1 SGHTA and CDR2 FQGNSA come from the germline V gene. CDR3 nucleotides: TGTGCCAGCAGCTTAGCGCGCGGACTAGCGGGAGTAGGCTTC. Residues: CASSLARGLAGVGF.

V is TRBV28 and J is TRBJ1-2; D unresolved. Trimming shortened V by 5 bases and J by 8 bases, and 15 bases separated the two germline ends. Germline V CDR1 and CDR2: MDHEN, SYDVKM. The CDR3 length is 13 residues. In DNA, the CDR3 is TGTGCCAGCAGTGCTCCCACTCCGGGAGGCTACACCTTC. It yields the protein CASSAPTPGGYTF.

The chain employs TRBV20-1 and TRBJ2-1; weak D call: TRBD2 (6 bases). Germline loops: CDR1 DFQATT, CDR2 SNEGSKA (reference sequence). V was shortened by 6 bases and J by 5 bases, with 11 bases between the two germline ends. The CDR3 is 12 amino acids. In DNA form, the CDR3 reads TGCAGTGCCACCATAGCGGACAATGAGCAGTTCTTC. Protein: CSATIADNEQFF.

The gene calls are TRBV7-2 and TRBJ2-5; perhaps TRBD2 as D (6 bases). This CDR3 is built from 14 residues. The germline gives CDR1 SGHTA, CDR2 FQGNSA. Deletions cut 8 bases from V and 3 bases from J, with 16 bases between. CDR3 in amino acids: CASGPTAGKETQYF. The CDR3 DNA is TGTGCCAGCGGTCCTACAGCGGGTAAAGAGACCCAGTACTTC.

This clonotype has a handful of counts. The chain links TRBV20-1 to TRBJ2-3; D is perhaps TRBD1 (6 bases). Germline V CDR1 and CDR2: DFQATT, SNEGSKA (reference sequence). The CDR3 sequence is 18 residues long. The CDR3 reads CSSQTNSPDSSRWDTQYF. CDR3 in DNA: TGCAGCTCGCAGACTAATTCCCCGGACAGTTCCCGTTGGGATACGCAGTATTTT.

CDR3 residues: CASRDRDRQPQHF. As DNA, the CDR3 is TGTGCCAGCAGGGACAGGGATCGTCAGCCCCAGCATTTT. The chain joins TRBV2 to TRBJ1-5; 8 positions match TRBD1. With 6 bases clipped from V and 6 bases from J, the junction kept 4 bases outside the gene matches. Looked up from germline, CDR1 is SNHLY and CDR2 is FYNNEI. This CDR3 has 13 residues.

The genes are TRBV12-3 or TRBV12-4 and TRBJ2-2, with unresolved D. V shed 4 bases and J shed 0 bases, with 6 bases lying between them. This CDR3 contains 14 residues. CDR3 in DNA: TGTGCCAGCAGTTACAGCGCGAACACCGGGGAGCTGTTTTTT. It encodes CASSYSANTGELFF.

The chain is built from TRBV11-2 and TRBJ2-3; 8 bases map to TRBD2. The germline CDR1 and CDR2 sequences are SGHAT and FQNNGV. CDR3 length: 16 residues. The V gene end was trimmed by 3 bases and the J gene end by 2 bases; junction bases not matched to a gene: 7. The DNA for the CDR3 is TGTGCCAGCAGCTTCCCGCGACTAGCGAACACAGATACGCAGTATTTT. Amino acids: CASSFPRLANTDTQYF.

This clonotype showed up many times. The chain joins TRBV6-1 to TRBJ2-7; D gene uncertain. Germline V gene lookup returns CDR1 MNHNS and CDR2 SASEGT. The ends were cut back, 5 bases at V and 2 bases at J, with 13 bases in the middle. The CDR3 extends over 14 amino acids. CDR3 DNA sequence: TGTGCCAGCAGTAACCCGGGCCCCCCCTACGAGCAGTACTTC. This gives the protein CASSNPGPPYEQYF.

This clonotype was picked up many times. One end of the junction is discordant with germline, which a read error may explain. This chain connects TRBV5-1 to TRBJ2-3; no definite D call. Germline V CDR1 and CDR2: SGHRS, YFSETQ. The length of the CDR3 is 12 residues. This chain's CDR3 is CASSLAADTQYF. CDR3 nucleotide sequence: TGTGCCAGCAGCTTGGCTGCAGATACGCAGTATTTT.

The chain combines TRBV6-1 with TRBJ2-5; 7 bases are a match to TRBD1. After removal of 6 bases from V and 7 bases from J, the junction contained 26 bases not matched to a gene. The CDR3 sequence is 19 residues long. In germline, CDR1 is MNHNS, CDR2 SASEGT. In DNA form, the CDR3 reads TGTGCCAGCAGCATCAGAGGACAGGTCTTCGGAATTGGGGGATCGACCCAGTACTTC. Residues: CASSIRGQVFGIGGSTQYF.

The rearrangement joins TRBV10-3 to TRBJ1-6; D gene uncertain. Between the trimmed V and J ends, which lost 4 bases and 9 bases, there was a span of 10 bases. This CDR3 region has 13 residues. Germline CDR1 and CDR2: ENHRY and SYGVKD. The CDR3, as DNA: TGTGCCATCAGTGTTGGCAGCTCTTCACCCCTCCACTTT. Translated, it gives CAISVGSSSPLHF.